These 22 T cell receptor beta chains came from one sample sequenced in a study of low-dose radiotherapy and immunotherapy resistance in tumors. First-strand cDNA relied on TRAV- and TRBV-specific primers spanning alpha and beta chains. The PCR that amplified TCRs ran for around 21 cycles, relying on a constant-region primer and a V-primer adapter. TCRdb itself ran the reads through MiXCR, one entry per CDR3 protein. Found here are tens of thousands of distinct CDR3 sequences, under 25% of them singletons; the top ten hold 10% to 15%. Time point denoted: after trial treatment. Specified treatment: LDRT plus nivolumab, ipilimumab, low-dose cyclophosphamide and aspirin (RACIN trial). The material was PBMCs, obtained after low-dose radiotherapy plus immunotherapy. These TCRs come from a female donor with ovarian cancer.

Ten or more counts support this clonotype. This chain connects TRBV5-4 to TRBJ2-7; tentative D call: TRBD1 (6 bases). Per the germline V gene, CDR1 is SGHNT and CDR2 is YYREEE (reference sequence). The length of the CDR3 is 15 residues. V was trimmed by 0 bases and J by 2 bases, leaving 12 bases between them. Written as DNA, the CDR3 is TGTGCCAGCAGCTTGGGGCGCCAGGGGACCTACGAGCAGTACTTC. This sequence encodes CASSLGRQGTYEQYF.

This clonotype was recorded many times. The gene calls are TRBV19 and TRBJ2-1; D uncertain. The CDR3 sequence is 14 residues long. Between the trimmed V and J ends, which lost 3 bases and 10 bases, there was a span of 16 bases. In germline, CDR1 is LNHDA, CDR2 SQIVND (reference sequence). The CDR3 region has the DNA TGTGCCAGTAGTATCCGGGCTTATGTTAGGGAGCAGTTCTTC. It yields the protein CASSIRAYVREQFF.

This clonotype was counted at least ten times. This sequence joins TRBV11-3 and TRBJ2-1, with 14 bases lining up with TRBD2. The germline CDR1 and CDR2 sequences are SGHNT and YENEEA. The CDR3 sequence is 21 residues long. V shed 4 bases and J 0 bases; nucleotides not matched to a gene: 14. CDR3 nucleotide sequence: TGTGCCAGCAGCTCCCCGAGGTCGGGACTAGCGGGAGTAAGCTCCTACAATGAGCAGTTCTTC. Amino acid sequence: CASSSPRSGLAGVSSYNEQFF.

This clonotype was seen repeatedly, ten times or more. This chain connects TRBV18 to TRBJ2-3; TRBD2 might be the D (5 bases). V lost 5 bases and J lost 3, with 21 bases in between. The V gene's germline CDR1 is KGHSH and CDR2 LQKENI. The CDR3 length is 17 residues. The CDR3 protein is CASSIRRAESSTDTQYF. For the CDR3, the DNA is TGTGCCAGCTCAATCCGGCGGGCGGAGTCTAGTACAGATACGCAGTATTTT.

Concerning this clonotype: This could be a read error, since a much larger clone is one nucleotide away. In DNA, the CDR3 is TGTGCCAGCAGCTTAGAGAGGGCAGATACGCAGTATTTT. It codes for CASSLERADTQYF. This sequence joins TRBV7-9 and TRBJ2-3, with TRBD2 as a possible D gene (5 bases). V gave up 1 base and J gave up 4 bases, with 6 bases separating them. This CDR3 spans 13 amino acids. Germline V gives CDR1 SEHNR, CDR2 FQNEAQ (reference sequence).

The rearrangement joins TRBV6-6 to TRBJ1-2; D gene unclear. Trimming left V 2 bases short and J 4 bases short, with 11 bases between. CDR1 and CDR2 from the germline V gene are MNHNY and SVGAGI (reference sequence). There are 14 residues in the CDR3. CDR3 sequence: CASSYSVGVYGYTF. The CDR3 DNA reads as TGTGCCAGCAGTTACAGCGTTGGAGTCTATGGCTACACCTTC.

The table lists this clonotype with many counts. The rearrangement uses TRBV9 and TRBJ1-1; no firm D call. The CDR3 has 14 amino acids. CDR1 SGDLS and CDR2 YYNGEE come from the germline V gene. Trimming stripped 2 bases from V and 1 base from J, with 9 bases between. The CDR3 bases are TGTGCCAGCAGCGTCGTCTCGTCGAACACTGAAGCTTTCTTT. This codes for CASSVVSSNTEAFF.

This clonotype was recorded at least ten times. The chain couples TRBV5-1 to TRBJ2-1, with 12 bases fitting TRBD2. V shed 4 bases, J shed 10 bases, and the junction held 9 bases outside the gene matches. Germline lookup yields CDR1 SGHRS and CDR2 YFSETQ. This CDR3 is built from 15 residues. For the CDR3, the DNA is TGCGCCAGCAGCGCATCTAGCGGGGGGGCCAACGAGCAGTTCTTC. Translating it yields CASSASSGGANEQFF.

Points on this clonotype: It may be a read error: a sequence one base away is much more abundant. The V gene is TRBV28, the J gene TRBJ1-1, with no clear D. The CDR3 sequence is 13 residues long. Germline V gene data show CDR1 as MDHEN and CDR2 as SYDVKM. Trimming stripped 5 bases from V and 6 bases from J, with 13 bases between. The CDR3 loop is CASSPPPGSEAFF. The CDR3 DNA follows: TGTGCCAGCAGTCCCCCACCAGGTTCTGAAGCTTTCTTT.

This clonotype was detected many times. This sequence joins TRBV10-2 and TRBJ2-7; unclear D gene. This CDR3 has 13 amino acids. V was trimmed by 6 bases and J by 0 bases, leaving 9 bases between them. Looked up from germline, CDR1 is WSHSY and CDR2 is SAAADI. Written as DNA, the CDR3 is TGCGCCAGCAGACAGCGTGCCTCCTACGAGCAGTACTTC. Protein product: CASRQRASYEQYF.

This clonotype was counted at least ten times. The rearrangement uses TRBV20-1 and TRBJ2-3; a weak D match, TRBD1 (6 bases). V shed 6 bases and J shed 3 bases, with 19 bases lying between them. Germline lookup yields CDR1 DFQATT and CDR2 SNEGSKA (reference sequence). CDR3 length equals 15 residues. This CDR3 reads CSANPTGSWTDTQYF. The CDR3 DNA follows: TGCAGTGCCAATCCAACAGGGAGTTGGACAGATACGCAGTATTTT.

The chain recombines TRBV14 with TRBJ1-6, with TRBD1 matching 9 bases. V shed 6 bases, J shed 5 bases, and the junction held 5 bases outside the gene matches. CDR1 is SGHDN, CDR2 FVKESK, per germline. The CDR3 sequence is 15 residues long. Here the CDR3 DNA reads TGTGCCAGCAGGCAGGGACAGGGAAATAATTCACCCCTCCACTTT. Protein product: CASRQGQGNNSPLHF.

With regard to this clonotype: This sequence is one base from a far larger clone and is likely a read error. The chain uses TRBV4-2 and TRBJ2-7, with a tentative D call TRBD2 (6 bases). This CDR3 region has 14 residues. CDR1 and CDR2 (germline): LGHNA, YNFKEQ. V was shortened by 2 bases and J by 7 bases, with 15 bases between the two germline ends. The CDR3 DNA reads as TGTGCCAGCAGCCAAAATTCAATCGGGGGTGAGCAGTACTTC. Protein: CASSQNSIGGEQYF.

This clonotype was counted a few times. The rearrangement uses TRBV25-1 and TRBJ2-3; TRBD2 agrees at 12 bases. The CDR3 spans 16 residues. CDR1 is MGHDK, CDR2 SYGVNS, per germline. J gave up 2 bases and V 8 bases, and 8 bases lay outside the gene matches. CDR3 in DNA: TGTGCCAGCTCAAGACTAGCGGGGGCCCCCACAGATACGCAGTATTTT. Translating it yields CASSRLAGAPTDTQYF.

This clonotype was recorded at least ten times. This sequence joins TRBV10-3 and TRBJ2-7, with TRBD1 as a possible D gene (5 bases). The CDR3 is 17 amino acids. The germline gives CDR1 ENHRY, CDR2 SYGVKD. V lost 0 bases, J lost 0 bases, and 15 bases lay in between. The CDR3 coding sequence is TGTGCCATCAGTGAGTCAGTTGTTGGGGCCACCTCCTACGAGCAGTACTTC. This encodes CAISESVVGATSYEQYF.

This clonotype has at least ten counts. The gene calls are TRBV20-1 and TRBJ1-1, with D unclear. Trimming took off 6 bases at V and 1 base at J, with 9 bases between the two ends. The CDR3 is 12 residues long. Germline V gene lookup returns CDR1 DFQATT and CDR2 SNEGSKA (reference sequence). The CDR3 region has the DNA TGCAGTGCCCCTCGGGGGAACACTGAAGCTTTCTTT. It codes for CSAPRGNTEAFF.

This clonotype appeared many times. The rearrangement uses TRBV4-2 and TRBJ2-3; D is possibly TRBD2 (5 bases). Germline assignment: CDR1 LGHNA and CDR2 YNFKEQ. The germline V and J ends were trimmed by 1 base and 4 bases, with 12 bases remaining between them. The CDR3 has 15 residues. CDR3 loop: CASSQAGAGPDTQYF. The CDR3 nucleotides read TGTGCCAGCAGCCAAGCCGGCGCGGGCCCAGATACGCAGTATTTT.

This clonotype was counted at least ten times. The chain links TRBV3-1 to TRBJ2-2; D may be TRBD1 (5 bases). V was shortened by 1 base and J by 8 bases, with 11 bases between the two germline ends. This CDR3 comprises 14 residues. Per the germline V gene, CDR1 is LGHDT and CDR2 is YNNKEL (reference sequence). The CDR3 DNA is TGTGCCAGCAGCCAAGGGGGCCTGTCGGGGGAGCTGTTTTTT. Translating it yields CASSQGGLSGELFF.

This clonotype was detected many times. The CDR3 bases are TGTGCCAGCAGTTTATACAGGGGTTTAAATTCACCCCTCCACTTT. The encoded protein is CASSLYRGLNSPLHF. The chain has TRBV28 and TRBJ1-6; 7 bases are a match to TRBD1. This CDR3 is 15 amino acids long. The V gene's germline CDR1 is MDHEN and CDR2 SYDVKM. J gave up 7 bases and V 1 base, and 4 bases lay outside the gene matches.

This clonotype was observed at least ten times. The chain carries TRBV20-1 and TRBJ2-5; a weak D match, TRBD1 (5 bases). V was trimmed by 2 bases and J by 3 bases, leaving 7 bases between them. Germline V gives CDR1 DFQATT, CDR2 SNEGSKA (reference sequence). CDR3 size: 12 residues. The DNA for the CDR3 is TGCAGTGCTAGACTCAGGGAAGAGACCCAGTACTTC. It codes for CSARLREETQYF.

This clonotype was seen many times. The chain recombines TRBV7-9 with TRBJ2-3; D may be TRBD1 (6 bases). Germline values: CDR1 SEHNR, CDR2 FQNEAQ (reference sequence). The germline V and J ends were trimmed by 1 base and 0 bases, with 8 bases remaining between them. The CDR3 spans 15 residues. CDR3 region: CASSLGGPSTDTQYF. For the CDR3, the DNA is TGTGCCAGCAGCTTAGGGGGGCCAAGCACAGATACGCAGTATTTT.

This clonotype was counted ten times or more. V and J are TRBV10-3 and TRBJ2-3; unclear D gene. CDR3 length: 12 amino acids. CDR1 and CDR2 (germline): ENHRY, SYGVKD. Trimming removed 4 bases from V and 6 bases from J, with 8 bases in between. CDR3 nucleotides: TGTGCCATCAGTGTTTTAGGGGATACGCAGTATTTT. It codes for CAISVLGDTQYF.